Listed below are T cell receptor beta chains from one sample, sequenced in a study of CD8 T cells in Susac syndrome. TCRdb itself ran the immunoSEQ multiplex PCR reads through MiXCR, one entry per CDR3 protein. This table has 85,000 to 95,000 distinct CDR3 sequences, roughly 94% appearing once. The sample consisted of CD4+ T cells from PBMCs. The receptors stem from a human donor with Susac syndrome. Both conserved end residues are part of each CDR3. D genes are given only for firm matches. The size entry is marked missing in some rows and otherwise reads once, few, many or a size class.

J gene | clone size | V gene | D gene | CDR3 protein | CDR3 DNA
TRBJ1-5 | . | TRBV30 | TRBD1 | CAWSTTGGVQPQHF | TGTGCCTGGAGCACTACAGGGGGCGTACAGCCCCAGCATTTT
TRBJ1-5 | . | TRBV19 | . | CASSIVTQPQHF | TGTGCCAGTAGTATTGTTACTCAGCCCCAGCATTTT
TRBJ2-5 | once | TRBV30 | TRBD2 | CAWDTGTSGGSYQETQYF | TGTGCCTGGGATACCGGGACTAGCGGGGGGAGCTACCAAGAGACCCAGTACTTC
TRBJ2-3 | . | TRBV2 | . | CASSGTVSSADTQYF | TGTGCCAGCAGTGGGACAGTGTCCTCGGCAGATACGCAGTATTTT
TRBJ1-6 | . | TRBV20-1 | TRBD1 | CSAMATGNNSPLHF | TGCAGTGCTATGGCGACAGGGAATAATTCACCCCTCCACTTT
TRBJ2-7 | once | TRBV2 | TRBD2 | CSGGLSYEQYF | TGTTCGGGGGGGCTTTCCTACGAGCAGTACTTC
TRBJ2-1 | . | TRBV29-1 | . | CSSSGFWAGNEQFF | TGCAGCTCCTCGGGGTTTTGGGCGGGCAATGAGCAGTTCTTC
TRBJ1-1 | . | TRBV30 | . | CAWRDYRSEAFF | TGTGCCTGGAGGGATTATAGAAGTGAAGCTTTCTTT
TRBJ2-1 | . | TRBV5-4 | . | CASSLVGANEQFF | TGTGCCAGCAGCTTGGTAGGGGCAAATGAGCAGTTCTTC
TRBJ1-1 | . | TRBV30 | TRBD1 | CAWSVGQGMNTEAFF | TGTGCCTGGAGTGTAGGACAGGGGATGAACACTGAAGCTTTCTTT
TRBJ2-3 | . | TRBV5-1 | . | CATTGSLGTDTQYF | TGCGCCACCACGGGGTCCCTGGGGACAGATACGCAGTATTTT
TRBJ1-4 | . | TRBV14 | . | CASSQDFGGEKLFF | TGTGCCAGCAGCCAAGATTTCGGGGGGGAAAAACTGTTTTTT
TRBJ2-3 | once | TRBV10-3 | TRBD2 | CAIKPGLGIPDTQYF | TGTGCCATCAAGCCGGGACTAGGGATCCCAGATACGCAGTATTTT
TRBJ1-5 | . | TRBV12-3/TRBV12-4 | . | CASRGATGRHQPQHF | TGTGCCAGCAGGGGGGCCACAGGACGCCATCAGCCCCAGCATTTT
TRBJ2-2 | . | TRBV9 | . | CASSVAYTGELFF | TGTGCCAGCAGCGTAGCGTACACCGGGGAGCTGTTTTTT
TRBJ1-2 | . | TRBV25-1 | . | CASSESRWGSYYGYTF | TGTGCCAGCAGTGAATCAAGGTGGGGCAGTTACTATGGCTACACCTTC
TRBJ2-4 | . | TRBV20-1 | . | CSASGRDPKNIQYF | TGCAGTGCTAGTGGCAGGGACCCCAAAAACATTCAGTACTTC
TRBJ2-3 | . | TRBV29-1 | . | CSVWGNFADTQYF | TGCAGCGTTTGGGGGAATTTTGCAGATACGCAGTATTTT
TRBJ2-7 | . | TRBV5-1 | . | CASSSGILDVGEQYF | TGCGCCAGCAGCTCCGGGATACTAGACGTGGGCGAGCAGTACTTC
TRBJ2-5 | . | TRBV7-2 | TRBD1 | CASGLQGGGQETQYF | TGTGCCAGCGGCCTACAGGGGGGAGGACAAGAGACCCAGTACTTC
TRBJ2-1 | . | TRBV20-1 | . | CSARDPRLPHNEQFF | TGCAGTGCTAGAGATCCTCGACTTCCCCACAATGAGCAGTTCTTC
TRBJ2-7 | . | TRBV6-5 | TRBD2 | CASSQAGGSYEQYF | TGTGCCAGCAGTCAAGCGGGGGGCTCCTACGAGCAGTACTTC
TRBJ2-5 | . | TRBV12-3/TRBV12-4 | TRBD2 | CASSFESGGARETQYF | TGTGCCAGCAGTTTTGAGTCCGGGGGGGCCCGAGAGACCCAGTACTTC
TRBJ1-1 | once | TRBV29-1 | . | CSVEVGAGTEAFF | TGCAGCGTTGAAGTGGGGGCGGGGACTGAAGCTTTCTTT
TRBJ1-5 | . | TRBV7-8 | . | CASSIRATRSSNQPQHF | TGTGCCAGCAGCATCCGGGCCACTAGAAGTAGCAATCAGCCCCAGCATTTT
TRBJ2-1 | . | TRBV2 | TRBD2 | CASRSGGPDEQFF | TGTGCCAGCAGATCGGGGGGGCCAGATGAGCAGTTCTTC
TRBJ2-6 | . | TRBV5-1 | . | CASSLEISGANVLTF | TGCGCCAGCAGCTTGGAGATCTCTGGGGCCAACGTCCTGACTTTC
TRBJ1-2 | . | TRBV12-3/TRBV12-4 | . | CASSLAGKGYTF | TGTGCCAGCAGTTTAGCAGGGAAGGGCTACACCTTC
TRBJ1-2 | . | TRBV3-1 | TRBD1 | CASSQEGGERYGYTF | TGTGCCAGCAGCCAAGAAGGGGGCGAGCGCTATGGCTACACCTTC
TRBJ1-5 | . | TRBV15 | . | CATSRAAGPQHF | TGTGCCACCAGCAGGGCGGCGGGACCCCAGCATTTT
TRBJ1-1 | . | TRBV25-1 | . | CASTPRTPSVNTEAFF | TGTGCCAGCACACCCCGAACACCATCCGTGAACACTGAAGCTTTCTTT
TRBJ2-5 | . | TRBV7-9 | . | CASSLLGETQYF | TGTGCCAGCAGCTTACTGGGGGAGACCCAGTACTTC
TRBJ2-1 | . | TRBV20-1 | . | CSPSRLASVSYNEQFF | TGCAGTCCCTCTAGGCTAGCTAGCGTTTCCTACAATGAGCAGTTCTTC
TRBJ1-1 | . | TRBV6-1 | . | CASRKKVDTEAFF | TGTGCCAGCAGGAAAAAGGTGGATACTGAAGCTTTCTTT
TRBJ2-6 | . | TRBV7-2 | . | CASSLKSGANVLTF | TGTGCCAGCAGCTTAAAGTCTGGGGCCAACGTCCTGACTTTC
TRBJ2-7 | . | TRBV24-1 | . | CAPPGHNEQYF | TGTGCCCCTCCCGGACATAACGAGCAGTACTTC
TRBJ2-2 | . | TRBV12-3/TRBV12-4 | TRBD2 | CASSISGGNTGELFF | TGTGCCAGCAGTATTAGCGGGGGAAACACCGGGGAGCTGTTTTTT